This entry is about one T cell receptor (beta chain). Only in-frame clones appear in the TCRdb table, and some are missing; sequencing was by immunoSEQ multiplex PCR. In the table there are some 300,000 clones, approximately 86% of which are singletons. These data originate in a study of blood T cell repertoires in COVID-19. Turning to the study itself: From T cells, B-cell-depleted T cells, or PBMCs came the material, which was cDNA or gDNA.

In germline, CDR1 is SGDLS, CDR2 YYNGEE. CDR3 size: 15 residues. V was clipped by 1 base and J by 4 bases, with 15 bases between them. Sequenced: peripheral blood. The receptor was isolated from a man aged 70 or older with acute or convalescent COVID-19. The chain has TRBV9 and TRBJ2-7; a possible D gene is TRBD2 (5 bases). The CDR3 region has the DNA TGTGCCAGCAGCGTACTGGCTAGCCCGCCTTACGAGCAGTACTTC. Its translation is CASSVLASPPYEQYF. The full variable domain, with the rest looked up from reference TRBV9 and TRBJ2-7, is DSGVTQTPKHLITATGQRVTLRCSPRSGDLSVYWYQQSLDQGLQFLIQYYNGEERAKGNILERFSAQQFPDLHSELNLSSLELGDSALYFCASSVLASPPYEQYFGPGTRLTVT.